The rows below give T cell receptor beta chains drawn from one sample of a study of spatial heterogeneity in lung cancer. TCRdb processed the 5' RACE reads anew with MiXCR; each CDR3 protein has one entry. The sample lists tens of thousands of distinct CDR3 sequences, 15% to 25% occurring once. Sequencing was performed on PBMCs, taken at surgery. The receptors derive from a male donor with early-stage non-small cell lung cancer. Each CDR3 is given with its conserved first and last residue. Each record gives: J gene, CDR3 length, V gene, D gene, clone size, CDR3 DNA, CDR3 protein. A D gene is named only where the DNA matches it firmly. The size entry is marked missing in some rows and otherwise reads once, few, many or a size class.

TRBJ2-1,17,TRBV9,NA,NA,TGTGCCAGCAGCCCCTTTAGGGGGGGGGCAGTCGACAATGAGCAGTTCTTC,CASSPFRGGAVDNEQFF
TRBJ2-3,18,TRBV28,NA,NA,TGTGCCAGCAGTTTATCGGCGGGTAGTGCCTATAGCACAGATACGCAGTATTTT,CASSLSAGSAYSTDTQYF
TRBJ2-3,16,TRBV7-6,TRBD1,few,TGTGCCAGCAGCTTAGCCGGACAGGCCTTCACAGATACGCAGTATTTT,CASSLAGQAFTDTQYF
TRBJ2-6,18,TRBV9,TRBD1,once,TGTGCCAGCAGCGTAGGCCGGACAGGGGGCGCCGGGGCCAACGTCCTGACTTTC,CASSVGRTGGAGANVLTF
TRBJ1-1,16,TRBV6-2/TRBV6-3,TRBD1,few,TGTGCCAGCAGCCACACCGTCCCGGGACAGGGCTTTGAAGCTTTCTTT,CASSHTVPGQGFEAFF
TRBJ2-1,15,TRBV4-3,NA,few,TGCGCCAGCAGCCACGGAGGTACCGGCCACAATGAGCAGTTCTTC,CASSHGGTGHNEQFF
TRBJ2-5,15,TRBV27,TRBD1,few,TGTGCCAGCAGTTTATCAAGTCGGGCAGGGGGGACCCAGTACTTC,CASSLSSRAGGTQYF
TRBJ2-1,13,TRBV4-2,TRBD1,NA,TGTGCCAGCAGCCAAGGACACAGGGGGAGTCAGTTCTTC,CASSQGHRGSQFF
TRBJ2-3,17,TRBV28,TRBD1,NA,TGTGCCAGCAGTGGACCCTGGACAGGGGAATACACAGATACGCAGTATTTT,CASSGPWTGEYTDTQYF
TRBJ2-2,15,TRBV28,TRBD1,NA,TGTGCCAGCAGCCCACAGGGGGCTTGGGCCGGGGAGCTGTTTTTT,CASSPQGAWAGELFF
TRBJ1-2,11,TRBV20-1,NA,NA,TGCAGTGCTAGAGACTGGAGGGGCTACACCTTC,CSARDWRGYTF
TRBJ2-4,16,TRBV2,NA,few,TGTGCCAGCAGTGAACCCTCCGGGACAATTCAGGGGAATCAGTACTTC,CASSEPSGTIQGNQYF
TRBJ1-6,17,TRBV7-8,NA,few,TGTGCCAGCAGCTCGGACCGGGACGCAACTAGTAATTCACCCCTCCACTTT,CASSSDRDATSNSPLHF
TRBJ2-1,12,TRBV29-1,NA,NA,TGCAGCGGGGGGACGAGCCACAATGAGCAGTTCTTC,CSGGTSHNEQFF
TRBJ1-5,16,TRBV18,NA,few,TGTGCCAGCTCACCATATGAGACGGCAGCGGGTCAGCCCCAGCATTTT,CASSPYETAAGQPQHF
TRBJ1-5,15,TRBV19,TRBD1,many,TGTGCCAGTAGTATGGAAGGGACAGGGAATCAGCCCCAGCATTTT,CASSMEGTGNQPQHF
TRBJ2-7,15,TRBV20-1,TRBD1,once,TGCAGTGCTAGTGGGTCGACAGGGAATCCCTACGAGCAGTACTTC,CSASGSTGNPYEQYF
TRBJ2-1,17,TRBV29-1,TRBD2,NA,TGCAGCGTTGAAGATAGGTTAGGGACTAGCGGCTACAATGAGCAGTTCTTC,CSVEDRLGTSGYNEQFF
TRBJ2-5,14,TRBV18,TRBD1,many,TGTGCCAGCTCACCCCAGACAGGGTCGGAGACCCAGTACTTC,CASSPQTGSETQYF
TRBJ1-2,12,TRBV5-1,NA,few,TGCGCCAGCAGCGGAGACAGCTATGGCTACACCTTC,CASSGDSYGYTF
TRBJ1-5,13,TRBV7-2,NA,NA,TGTGCCAGCAGCCCCCGACTTAATCAGCCCCAGCATTTT,CASSPRLNQPQHF
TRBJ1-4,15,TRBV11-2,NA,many,TGTGCCAGCAGCTTATTGGCAGGGAGGGGTGAAAAACTGTTTTTT,CASSLLAGRGEKLFF